This TCR beta chain originates from a study of human T cells and chemical hapten exposure. Overall study results and limits: Relative to control repertoires, expanded TCRs gave rise to significantly more large CDR3 similarity clusters.

Remarks on this clonotype: No antigen is known for it.

TCRdb re-derived calls from the RACE reads in MiXCR, one entry per CDR3 protein. This sample has more than 100,000 distinct CDR3 sequences; 11% occur once, and the top ten carry over 2%. CDR3 length: 15 residues. The germline V gene encodes CDR1 SEHNR and CDR2 FQNEAQ (reference sequence). The ends were cut back, 5 bases at V and 2 bases at J, with 15 bases in the middle. Time point here: patch test 3, about 24 weeks after DPC sensitization. Specified treatment: therapeutic diphenylcyclopropenone sensitization with weekly scalp DPC. The starting material was whole blood, obtained in connection with sensitization to the hapten diphenylcyclopropenone (DPC). This sequence originates from a woman aged 50 to 60 with alopecia areata. Some clones in this sample may be carry-over from other donors' samples. The V gene is TRBV7-9, the J gene TRBJ2-5; D might be TRBD2 (6 bases). The CDR3 reads CASSPPRGFQETQYF. DNA for the CDR3: TGTGCCAGCAGCCCCCCCCGGGGGTTTCAAGAGACCCAGTACTTC.